This TCR beta chain is drawn from a study of cytomegalovirus exposure and HLA in healthy donors (dated by TCRdb to the late 2010s). For context, the study as a whole: In an earlier analysis of some 610 of the donors, 276 Gb of sequence data and approximately 100 million unique TCR beta sequences from about 179 million T cells were reported. Alongside the repertoire data, information on donor age, sex, ethnicity and CMV serostatus was compiled. The study combined high-throughput TCR immunosequencing, statistical association of individual TCRs with disease status, and machine learning to predict cytomegalovirus infection status. Across under 500 genotyped donors of the cohort, an average of about 220,000 unique TCR beta nucleotide sequences per donor were sequenced, and approximately 17% of those sequences were non-productive. Every discovery cohort repertoire had been produced on one sequencing platform. Using immunosequencing, the study profiled T cell repertoires from about 610 subjects and related those repertoires to cytomegalovirus serostatus. An early release that covered roughly 600 HLA-typed donors contained approximately 300 gigabases of sequencing data and about 84 million unique TCR sequences. Of the approximately 400 genotyped donors, about 80% fell in the genetic ancestry cluster associated with self-reported Caucasian donors. Roughly 5 DR-DQ haplotypes were handled as single units for association and clustering because linkage in the cohort was strong. HLA typing included class I and class II loci at four-digit resolution. A later analysis re-analyzed previously published TCR beta repertoires from 650 to 800 donors and added high-resolution HLA genotyping to study TCR occurrence patterns. The later analysis used no new phenotypic data to find candidate immune exposures, relying instead on TCR beta sequences and their occurrence across donors. The study aimed to test whether cataloging public T cell receptors could reveal signatures of past pathogen exposure. An earlier analysis of 587 of the donors applied high-throughput TCR beta sequencing to assess whether each TCR beta V gene segment acted as functional or pseudogenic. Along with the approximately 700-subject first cohort, a separate validation cohort of over 90 different subjects was used. In a later genetic analysis, genome-wide SNP genotypes for about 55% of the roughly 700 donors were used, and that subset was treated as a discovery cohort. The number of typed donors differed by locus: about 620-640 for A, B, C, DRB1 and DQB1; 522 for DQA1; some 590 for DPA1; and roughly 450 for DPB1. The full study reports these points: HLA typing was unavailable for some donors at each locus, so association tests used only the typed subset. Most TCR sequences were seen in very few donors, while some public TCRs were found in many individuals. The earlier analysis of around 600 of the donors excluded some 16 rarely observed V segments, including chromosome 9 orphons, because counts were too low. In a later analysis, most CMV-associated TCR beta chains were found to appear HLA-restricted, with HLA associations seemingly driven largely by CMV exposure. The sequencing pipeline was judged likely to have produced a cluster of highly shared sequence variants as a technical artifact. A further reported finding was that TCR beta sequences accurately predicted the HLA-A and HLA-B alleles for most subjects in the first cohort. According to a later analysis, parvovirus B19, influenza, CMV and Epstein-Barr virus appeared linked to several top co-occurrence clusters. A total of roughly 160 TCR beta chains were listed by the study as associated with cytomegalovirus. In an earlier analysis of some 540 of the donors, most TCR beta V segments appeared in productive rearrangements about 87% or about 30% of the time, broadly matching IMGT annotations. Correlated functional status among segregating V segments might reflect linkage disequilibrium, but an unknown experimental factor could not be ruled out. In both the original and validation cohorts, the classifier was reported to diagnose cytomegalovirus status with high specificity and sensitivity. A later analysis found that TCR association rates varied across HLA loci, with DRB1 alleles showing the most associated TCRs and HLA-C alleles the fewest. In a later genetic analysis, fewer N-insertions in productive TCRs were reported among donors in an Asian-associated ancestry cluster than the approximately 630-donor mean. In this cohort, only TCR beta chains were sequenced, and detectable features were limited by the absence of alpha or paired-chain data. In vitro tests confirmed that a few of the cytomegalovirus-associated TCR beta chains recognize cytomegalovirus antigens. According to the authors, the approach could potentially be generalized to other disease states and immunological phenotypes. Sequencing depth was assumed to be roughly uniform across donors in the presence/absence analyses, though that assumption may not hold. Compared with equally common non-associated chains, HLA-associated TCR beta chains in a later analysis were more clonally expanded and had lower generation probabilities. When HLA alleles, especially DR and DQ, strongly co-occurred, attributing TCR associations to individual alleles was difficult. In a later analysis, 16,951 TCR beta sequences were associated with specific HLA alleles at a false discovery rate of 0.05. V-gene and J-gene trimming of TCR beta chains was associated with a missense DCLRE1C variant in a later genetic analysis, and the association was replicated in an independent cohort. For the cohort, immune exposure information was limited to CMV serostatus. Some IMGT-functional V segments, including TRBV6-2 and TRBV6-3, could not be told apart with the 87-base-pair reads, so those segments were excluded.

Turning to this clone: Its antigen is currently not known. Within one base of it there is no much larger clone, and no base qualities were kept.

The cohort was made up of 500 to 800 healthy bone marrow donors. At the time of sampling, every cohort member was nominally healthy, though immune exposures that went unrecorded were likely present. The donor was CMV seronegative and was included in the group of 352 seronegative cohort members. Each donor provided a peripheral blood sample, and peripheral blood mononuclear cells were used for TCR beta sequencing. The Qiagen DNeasy Blood Extraction Kit was used to extract genomic DNA from the blood cell samples. There are 15 amino acids in the CDR3, from cysteine to phenylalanine inclusive. The DNA shown is the 45-base CDR3, in frame from base 1. The germline V gene (reference sequence) provides CDR1 LNHDA and CDR2 SQIVND. Ends trimmed: V by 7 bases, J by 5 bases; bases unmatched to a gene: 7. The library relied on the immunoSEQ multiplex PCR assay. The multiplex PCR relied on a mix of 60 forward primers for TCR Vbeta segments and 13 reverse primers for TCR Jbeta segments. A multiplex PCR assay on genomic DNA amplified the CDR3 region of rearranged TCR beta genes. Amplified TCR beta libraries were sequenced as 87-base-pair reads on the Illumina HiSeq System. The study's processing was this. In a later analysis, 80 million or so unique TCR beta chains were counted across the 500 to 850 repertoires, and about 10 million of these chains were shared by at least two donors. Raw reads were error-corrected and collapsed into unique sequences with a nearest-neighbor algorithm that merged closely related sequences to remove PCR and sequencing errors. Alignment of CDR3 sequences to IMGT reference sequences was used to assign V, D and J gene segments. For a sequence to be retained, at least a six-nucleotide match to both a V gene segment and a J gene segment was required. Rearrangements were classified as productive when the CDR3 lacked stop codons and remained in frame with V and J, and all other rearrangements were classified as non-productive. CDR3 was defined by IMGT convention, running from the second conserved V-encoded cysteine to the conserved J-encoded phenylalanine. The earlier analysis of about 610 of the donors excluded any sequence lacking an unambiguous match to a single V gene segment. In an earlier analysis of 587 of the donors, V segments were called functional above 56.7% productive rearrangements and were called segregating when the between-donor standard deviation exceeded 5%. A statistical classification framework was built for diagnosing cytomegalovirus status from the catalog of TCR beta chain sequences. A later analysis assigned V and J genes by comparing TCR nucleotide sequences with IMGT/GENE-DB human TR gene sequences. The TCRdist pipeline was used in a later analysis to assign CDR3 sequences and most-parsimonious VDJ recombination scenarios. In a later analysis, each TCR beta chain was defined by its CDR3 amino acid sequence together with its V-gene family, and reads without a unique V-gene family were excluded. In a later analysis, fewer than 650 highly shared, low-generation-probability nucleotide sequences were removed to address suspected cross-contamination and a sequencing artifact. In a later analysis, a clonal expansion index for each public chain was calculated from normalized within-repertoire ranks of inferred template counts. A later analysis computed generation probabilities with a VDJ recombination model fitted to out-of-frame rearrangements, and checked the results against IGoR. A later analysis scored TCR-TCR, TCR-HLA and TCR-CMV co-occurrence with hypergeometric tests, applying a repertoire-size bias correction to TCR pairs. A later analysis estimated false discovery rates by permuting HLA or CMV assignments 20 times. A later analysis grouped co-occurring TCRs with DBSCAN, adding TCRdist sequence similarity when clustering within HLA-allele-positive subsets. Repertoires with fewer than 30,000 or more than 120,000 public chains were left out of co-occurrence clustering, as were four to six repertoires with anomalous nucleotide sharing. TCRdb provides this immuneACCESS table in a form limited to in-frame rearrangements. Some clones are lacking; in checked studies, under half of them reflect an unresolved V gene, and why the rest are absent is not known. From that table come the V and J calls and clone size; the DNA was used to work out D and trimming. The sample includes 150,000 to 200,000 clones, with about four fifths observed a single time. Clones ranked in the top ten supply roughly 1.5% of the sample.

The clonotype was recovered from a woman between 18 and 29 years old in good health and CMV-seronegative. Sequencing used PBMCs. The chain was built from TRBV19 and TRBJ2-7, with 14 bases matching TRBD2. The sequenced DNA: TGTGCCAGTAAACGGACTAGCGGGAGGTACGACGAGCAGTACTTC. This translates into CASKRTSGRYDEQYF.